The 28 T cell receptor beta chains reported below all come from one sample, sequenced in a study of blood T cell repertoires in COVID-19 (dated by TCRdb to 2020 to 2021). Library method: the immunoSEQ multiplex PCR assay. Here the immuneACCESS table is served through TCRdb, limited to in-frame sequences with V and J called. Missing clones are a known gap in these copies; in checked studies unresolved V genes cover under half, and the rest lacks a known reason. This sample holds about 240,000 clones; 80% to 85% were observed only once. The top ten clones comprise roughly 12% of the sample. Input material: peripheral blood. All receptors derive from a woman aged 55 to 70 with active or convalescent COVID-19.

J is TRBJ2-7 and V is TRBV7-9; D is perhaps TRBD1 (6 bases). The germline gives CDR1 SEHNR, CDR2 FQNEAQ (reference sequence). This CDR3 is built from 13 residues. Trimming took off 1 base at V and 10 bases at J, with 14 bases between the two ends. Here the CDR3 reads CASSLGGTFFQYF. In DNA form, the CDR3 reads TGTGCCAGCAGCTTAGGTGGGACATTTTTTCAGTACTTC.

This chain uses TRBV6-2 or TRBV6-3 with TRBJ2-5; the D gene is possibly TRBD2 (6 bases). Germline V CDR1 and CDR2: MNHEY, SVGEGT. The V end lost 6 bases, the J end lost 3 bases, and 11 bases lay between the germline ends. CDR3 length equals 13 residues. The chain's CDR3 is CASRPSGEETQYF. CDR3 DNA: TGTGCCAGCAGGCCTTCGGGGGAAGAGACCCAGTACTTC.

The J gene is TRBJ2-6, the V gene TRBV7-9; TRBD2 is a possible D gene (6 bases). This CDR3 has 16 amino acids. The V end lost 5 bases, the J end lost 4 bases, and 15 bases lay between the germline ends. Per the germline V gene, CDR1 is SEHNR and CDR2 is FQNEAQ (reference sequence). The CDR3 protein is CASSARGLTGANVLTF. The CDR3 nucleotides read TGTGCCAGCAGCGCACGGGGACTCACCGGGGCCAACGTCCTGACTTTC. The whole variable domain, filled in from reference TRBV7-9 and TRBJ2-6, reads DTGVSQNPRHKITKRGQNVTFRCDPISEHNRLYWYRQTLGQGPEFLTYFQNEAQLEKSRLLSDRFSAERPKGSFSTLEIQRTEQGDSAMYLCASSARGLTGANVLTFGAGSRLTVL.

This sequence joins TRBV6-2 or TRBV6-3 and TRBJ1-1; 7 bases are shared with TRBD1. Per germline, CDR1 MNHEY and CDR2 SVGEGT. The ends lost 4 bases at V and 11 bases at J; junction bases unmatched: 10. The CDR3 length is 13 residues. The CDR3 here is CASSSAQGRGAFF. Here the CDR3 DNA reads TGTGCCAGCAGTTCGGCACAGGGGCGGGGTGCTTTCTTT.

The genes are TRBV6-2 or TRBV6-3 and TRBJ1-1; a possible D gene is TRBD1 (5 bases). This CDR3 region has 18 residues. Looked up from germline, CDR1 is MNHEY and CDR2 is SVGEGT. Trimming took 6 bases from V and 2 from J, leaving 25 bases between them. CDR3 residues: CASSPLRVWQDPNTEAFF. The DNA of the CDR3 is TGTGCCAGCAGCCCGCTCAGGGTGTGGCAGGACCCTAACACTGAAGCTTTCTTT.

V gene TRBV7-3 combines with J gene TRBJ2-6; 8 nucleotides match TRBD1. This CDR3 is 18 amino acids long. Germline-derived CDR1 and CDR2 are SGHTA and FQGTGA. Losses at the gene ends were 0 bases for V and 0 bases for J; bases not matched to a gene: 4. In DNA form, the CDR3 reads TGTGCCAGCAGCTTAACTCAGGGGGCGCACTCTGGGGCCAACGTCCTGACTTTC. Its translation: CASSLTQGAHSGANVLTF.

The genes are TRBV9 and TRBJ2-5; TRBD2 aligns across 8 bases. The CDR3 has 18 residues. J was trimmed by 4 bases and V by 0 bases; bases with no gene match: 14. Germline V gives CDR1 SGDLS, CDR2 YYNGEE. CDR3 in DNA: TGTGCCAGCAGCGTAGGCCCTGTGGCTAGCGGGTATGGAGAGACCCAGTACTTC. Its translation: CASSVGPVASGYGETQYF.

The chain combines TRBV10-3 with TRBJ1-1, with D unresolved. V shed 2 bases and J shed 2 bases, with 6 bases lying between them. Germline V gene lookup returns CDR1 ENHRY and CDR2 SYGVKD. This CDR3 region has 13 residues. CDR3 residues: CAISETVNTEAFF. Here the CDR3 DNA reads TGTGCCATCAGTGAGACGGTTAACACTGAAGCTTTCTTT.

On this clone itself: Because the CDR3's place on the DNA is in doubt, the DNA is left out and the CDR3 is given as listed by TCRdb. The chain links TRBV9 to TRBJ2-3; the D call of TRBD2 is as the table states it, not checked on the DNA. Germline V gives CDR1 SGDLS, CDR2 YYNGEE. The CDR3 length equals 15 residues, ends included. The CDR3 sequence: CASSSSAGALDTQYF.

This chain joins TRBV3-1 (or the pseudogene TRBV3-2) and TRBJ1-5; D might be TRBD1 (6 bases). CDR3 length equals 14 residues. The germline V and J ends were trimmed by 5 bases and 0 bases, with 8 bases remaining between them. The germline V gene has CDR1 LGHDT and CDR2 YNNKEL (reference sequence). The CDR3 DNA reads as TGTGCCAGCAGCGCAGGGGTTAGCAATCAGCCCCAGCATTTT. It translates to CASSAGVSNQPQHF.

This clone was recorded once. The chain links TRBV6-5 to TRBJ2-2; D not resolved. The V gene lost 0 bases and the J gene lost 4 bases, with 12 bases spanning the gap. The CDR3 extends over 16 amino acids. Germline lookup yields CDR1 MNHEY and CDR2 SVGAGI. CDR3: CASSYSSRLLTGELFF. The CDR3 DNA sequence: TGTGCCAGCAGTTACTCGAGCAGGTTACTCACCGGGGAGCTGTTTTTT.

The rearrangement joins TRBV24-1 to TRBJ2-1, with D possibly matching TRBD2 (6 bases). CDR3 size: 15 residues. The V and J ends lost 3 bases and 4 bases respectively, with 12 bases between them. Germline values: CDR1 KGHDR, CDR2 SFDVKD. CDR3 region: CATSDAGRAYNEQFF. CDR3 DNA: TGTGCCACCAGTGATGCGGGACGGGCATACAATGAGCAGTTCTTC.

The chain is built from TRBV5-5 and TRBJ2-5, with TRBD2 matching over 11 bases. The ends lost 3 bases at V and 2 bases at J; junction bases unmatched: 6. The CDR3 spans 16 residues. Germline assignment: CDR1 SGHKS and CDR2 YYEKEE (reference sequence). The CDR3 protein is CASSSGLAGLQETQYF. Here the CDR3 DNA reads TGTGCCAGCAGCTCAGGACTAGCGGGCCTACAAGAGACCCAGTACTTC. The whole variable domain, remainder taken from reference TRBV5-5 and TRBJ2-5, is DAGVTQSPTHLIKTRGQQVTLRCSPISGHKSVSWYQQVLGQGPQFIFQYYEKEERGRGNFPDRFSARQFPNYSSELNVNALLLGDSALYLCASSSGLAGLQETQYFGPGTRLLVL.

The V and J genes are TRBV3-1 (or the pseudogene TRBV3-2) and TRBJ1-6; D is uncertain. CDR3 length: 14 residues. From germline, CDR1 is LGHDT and CDR2 YNNKEL (reference sequence). Deletions cut 2 bases from V and 8 bases from J, with 10 bases between. CDR3 DNA: TGTGCCAGCAGCCAAATCGTCGGTTATTCACCCCTCCACTTT. It yields the protein CASSQIVGYSPLHF.

The chain links TRBV6-6 to TRBJ2-1, with a tentative D call TRBD1 (5 bases). The CDR3 has 14 amino acids. The germline V gene has CDR1 MNHNY and CDR2 SVGAGI (reference sequence). Trimming left V 4 bases short and J 8 bases short, with 15 bases between. CDR3 amino acids: CASSSPRQGDEQFF. The CDR3 DNA reads as TGTGCCAGCAGTTCCCCCCGGCAGGGCGATGAGCAGTTCTTC.

The gene calls are TRBV19 and TRBJ2-1; D unresolved. CDR3 length: 12 amino acids. V was cut by 4 bases and J by 8 bases, with 9 bases left in between. The V gene's germline CDR1 is LNHDA and CDR2 SQIVND (reference sequence). CDR3 nucleotides: TGTGCCAGTAGTACAAAGCTGGATGAGCAGTTCTTC. Amino acid sequence: CASSTKLDEQFF. The entire variable domain, with the rest obtained from reference TRBV19 and TRBJ2-1, is as follows: DGGITQSPKYLFRKEGQNVTLSCEQNLNHDAMYWYRQDPGQGLRLIYYSQIVNDFQKGDIAEGYSVSREKKESFPLTVTSAQKNPTAFYLCASSTKLDEQFFGPGTRLTVL.

This clone was seen only once. This sequence joins TRBV7-9 and TRBJ2-3; 9 bases match TRBD2. The germline V gene has CDR1 SEHNR and CDR2 FQNEAQ (reference sequence). Unmatched junction bases numbered 7, after V lost 5 bases and J lost 4 bases. The CDR3 is 15 amino acids. This CDR3 is CASSQLGGGADTQYF. The CDR3 DNA sequence: TGTGCCAGCAGCCAACTTGGCGGGGGGGCAGATACGCAGTATTTT.

V and J are TRBV5-1 and TRBJ1-1; D is possibly TRBD1 (6 bases). V lost 1 base and J 0 bases, leaving 13 bases between the germline ends. CDR3 size: 16 residues. From germline, CDR1 is SGHRS and CDR2 YFSETQ. The CDR3 DNA reads as TGCGCCAGCAGCTTGCGGGGTGACAGGATGAACACTGAAGCTTTCTTT. As protein: CASSLRGDRMNTEAFF. Filled out from reference TRBV5-1 and TRBJ1-1, the complete variable domain reads KAGVTQTPRYLIKTRGQQVTLSCSPISGHRSVSWYQQTPGQGLQFLFEYFSETQRNKGNFPGRFSGRQFSNSRSEMNVSTLELGDSALYLCASSLRGDRMNTEAFFGQGTRLTVV.

This clone was seen a handful of times. The rearrangement uses TRBV7-9 and TRBJ2-1; no definite D call. Germline CDR1 is SEHNR and CDR2 is FQNEAQ (reference sequence). The CDR3 has 17 residues. Between the trimmed V and J ends, which lost 4 bases and 5 bases, there was a span of 21 bases. The CDR3 region is CASSSPPRLSDHNEQFF. The CDR3 DNA follows: TGTGCCAGCAGCTCTCCTCCCCGACTTTCAGACCACAATGAGCAGTTCTTC.

The V and J genes are TRBV5-1 and TRBJ1-1; D is ambiguous. Trimming pared 4 bases from V and 2 bases from J, leaving 9 bases between. The CDR3 extends over 13 amino acids. From germline, CDR1 is SGHRS and CDR2 YFSETQ. The CDR3 spells CASSHDTNTEAFF. CDR3 nucleotide sequence: TGCGCCAGCAGCCACGACACAAACACTGAAGCTTTCTTT.

The J gene is TRBJ2-3, the V gene TRBV10-1; D gene ambiguous. Germline V gene data show CDR1 as WNHNN and CDR2 as SYGVQD (reference sequence). CDR3 length equals 12 residues. V was cut by 0 bases and J by 4 bases, with 2 bases left in between. The DNA of the CDR3 is TGCGCCAGCAGTGAGTCCTCAGATACGCAGTATTTT. This gives the protein CASSESSDTQYF.

The chain employs TRBV15 and TRBJ1-2; weak D call: TRBD1 (5 bases). The CDR3 totals 14 residues. V was shortened by 0 bases and J by 6 bases, with 11 bases between the two germline ends. Germline V gene data show CDR1 as LNHNV and CDR2 as YYDKDF (reference sequence). As DNA, the CDR3 is TGTGCCACCAGCAGAGATAAGGGGATCGATGGCTACACCTTC. Translated: CATSRDKGIDGYTF. Filled out from reference TRBV15 and TRBJ1-2, the complete variable domain reads DAMVIQNPRYQVTQFGKPVTLSCSQTLNHNVMYWYQQKSSQAPKLLFHYYDKDFNNEADTPDNFQSRRPNTSFCFLDIRSPGLGDTAMYLCATSRDKGIDGYTFGSGTRLTVV.

V usage is TRBV18 and J usage is TRBJ1-4; tentative D call: TRBD1 (6 bases). CDR1 is KGHSH, CDR2 LQKENI, per germline. With 2 bases removed from V and 8 bases from J, the gap between germline ends came to 12 bases. The CDR3 has 14 amino acids. CDR3 in amino acids: CASSPARGKEKLFF. The CDR3 DNA reads as TGTGCCAGCTCACCAGCCAGGGGAAAAGAAAAACTGTTTTTT.

This chain links TRBV19 with TRBJ1-5; 8 nucleotides match TRBD1. Trimming cost V 4 bases and J 7 bases; bases outside gene matches: 9. Germline CDR1 is LNHDA and CDR2 is SQIVND (reference sequence). The CDR3 loop spans 15 amino acids. The CDR3 coding sequence is TGTGCCAGTAGTAACCCCGGACAGGGCAGGCAGCCCCAGCATTTT. This translates into CASSNPGQGRQPQHF.

This rearrangement joins TRBV25-1 to TRBJ2-2; D perhaps matches TRBD2 (5 bases). The CDR3 spans 15 residues. Trimming took off 4 bases at V and 5 bases at J, with 14 bases between the two ends. The germline V gene has CDR1 MGHDK and CDR2 SYGVNS. CDR3 residues: CASSVRTAATGELFF. The CDR3 nucleotides read TGTGCCAGCAGTGTTAGGACTGCGGCGACCGGGGAGCTGTTTTTT.

V is TRBV30 and J is TRBJ1-5, with 12 bases lining up with TRBD1. This CDR3 has 20 residues. Germline-derived CDR1 and CDR2 are GTSNPN and SVGIG (reference sequence). J lost 0 bases, V lost 1 base, and 13 bases had no gene match. The CDR3 here is CAWSGGTGGEVGDSNQPQHF. CDR3 nucleotides: TGTGCCTGGAGTGGGGGGACAGGGGGCGAGGTGGGAGATAGCAATCAGCCCCAGCATTTT.

In this sample, this clone turned up a few times. This sequence joins TRBV5-1 and TRBJ2-5; the D gene is possibly TRBD1 (6 bases). The CDR3 sequence is 15 residues long. Germline V gene data show CDR1 as SGHRS and CDR2 as YFSETQ. V shed 4 bases and J shed 2 bases, with 15 bases lying between them. CDR3 DNA: TGCGCCAGCAGCCGACAGGCGGTGCGGCAAGAGACCCAGTACTTC. Its translation: CASSRQAVRQETQYF.

CDR3 in DNA: TGCAGCGTCCCGACCCTAGACAGGGGGGATGAAGCTTTCTTT. Translating gives CSVPTLDRGDEAFF. The chain links TRBV29-1 to TRBJ1-1; the match to TRBD1 covers 9 bases. Germline lookup yields CDR1 SQVTM and CDR2 ANQGSEA. V was clipped by 6 bases and J by 7 bases; unmatched bases: 12. This CDR3 has 14 residues.